This note documents a single T cell receptor beta chain sequence. Cycle 7 day 1, cycle 4 day 1, and baseline were the timepoints at which blood was sampled. Sequenced by immunoSEQ multiplex PCR; TCRdb stores in-frame clones only, minus some. The data hold tens of thousands of clones, with more than 85% observed a single time. This entry is derived from a study of OX40 agonist ivuxolimab in advanced cancers. Study information: Hepatocellular carcinoma, melanoma, renal cell or head and neck cancer was diagnosed in the dose-escalation patients.

The input for sequencing was CD4+ or CD8+ T cells sorted from blood, taken in a trial of the OX40 agonist ivuxolimab. The sequence derives from an adult with an advanced solid tumor such as melanoma, head and neck, liver or kidney cancer.

The CDR3 bases are TGTGCCAGCAGCTTAGATACACACTCTGCTTCCTACAATGAGCAGTTCTTC. Its protein product is CASSLDTHSASYNEQFF. The J gene is TRBJ2-1, the V gene TRBV11-3; D not resolved. Trimming cost V 0 bases and J 1 base, with 13 bases left between them. The CDR3 is 17 amino acids. The germline V gene has CDR1 SGHNT and CDR2 YENEEA.